The T cell receptor (beta chain) under discussion was sequenced for a study of beta chain features in type 1 diabetes. Study outcomes and limitations: The naive, central memory and Treg TCRB repertoires looked more alike in patients than they did in healthy donors.

Every isolated RNA sample was fully reverse transcribed, so sequencing captured expressed TCRB transcripts. Using immunoSEQ multiplex PCR, the repertoire was profiled, and TCRdb retains in-frame clones only, with some absent. The sample holds fewer than 400,000 clones; 6.5% to 10% are singletons and the top ten take approximately 0.47%. About this clone: Its specificity is not known.

V dropped 4 bases and J dropped 4; count of bases not matched to a gene: 6. The CDR3 runs to 16 residues. In germline, CDR1 is SGDLS, CDR2 YYNGEE. This chain links TRBV9 with TRBJ2-3; TRBD2 aligns across 13 bases. The sequence derives from a woman in her late teens or twenties in good health. The sample consisted of central memory CD4+ T cells from blood. CDR3 sequence: CASSSKLAGGADTQYF. The CDR3 DNA reads as TGTGCCAGCAGCTCCAAACTAGCGGGAGGGGCAGATACGCAGTATTTT.